The T cell receptor (beta chain) described here comes from a study of cytomegalovirus exposure and HLA in healthy donors. Details on this clone: Its target is not known.

This PCR relied on a set of 60 Vbeta primers and 13 Jbeta primers. Clones were sequenced by immunoSEQ multiplex PCR, and TCRdb holds only the in-frame ones, with some missing. The sample yields some 150,000 clones, 65% to 75% seen once. Whole-study results and caveats: A later analysis reported that several of the most significant clusters appeared to be linked to common viral pathogens, among them Epstein-Barr virus.

Trimming took 6 bases from V and 0 from J, leaving 15 bases between them. Germline assignment: CDR1 MNHEY and CDR2 SMNVEV (reference sequence). This CDR3 has 15 amino acids. This TCR came from a man aged 25 to 45 in good health and CMV-seronegative. The sequencing sample was made of PBMCs. V usage is TRBV27 and J usage is TRBJ2-7; D might be TRBD2 (6 bases). CDR3 protein: CASRKLGGPSYEQYF. The CDR3 nucleotides are TGTGCCAGCAGAAAGCTGGGAGGACCCTCCTACGAGCAGTACTTC.